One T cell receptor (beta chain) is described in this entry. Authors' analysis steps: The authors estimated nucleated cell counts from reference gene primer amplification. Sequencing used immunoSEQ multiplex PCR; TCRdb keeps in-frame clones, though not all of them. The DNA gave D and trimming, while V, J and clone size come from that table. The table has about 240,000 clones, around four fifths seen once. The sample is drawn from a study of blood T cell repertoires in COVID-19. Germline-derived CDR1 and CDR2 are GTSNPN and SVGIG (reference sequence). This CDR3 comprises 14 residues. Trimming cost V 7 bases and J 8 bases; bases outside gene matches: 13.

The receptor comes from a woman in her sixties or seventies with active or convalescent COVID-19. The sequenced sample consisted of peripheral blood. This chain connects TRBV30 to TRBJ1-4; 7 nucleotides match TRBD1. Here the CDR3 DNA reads TGTGCCTCGCGTGCTGGAGGGGGCAGGGAAAAACTGTTTTTT. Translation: CASRAGGGREKLFF.